The T cell receptor beta chain described here comes from a study of T cell responses to AZD1222 COVID-19 vaccine. Study-level results: Repertoires were sampled only after the peak T cell response.

Note on this clone: Its antigen is still unknown.

The repertoire was sequenced with immunoSEQ multiplex PCR; TCRdb's copy has only in-frame clones and lacks some. The profile shows around 19,000 clones, over 85% of them singletons. Germline V gives CDR1 SQVTM, CDR2 ANQGSEA. V lost 4 bases to trimming and J lost 9 bases; unmatched junction nucleotides: 5. The CDR3 is made up of 13 amino acids. This chain connects TRBV29-1 to TRBJ2-1; TRBD1 aligns across 11 bases. The sample was peripheral blood, taken 28 days after the second AZD1222 dose. The sequence came from an adult who received the AZD1222 COVID-19 vaccine. In nucleotides, the CDR3 is TGCAGCGTTGTGGACAGGGGGCTAAGTGAGCAGTTCTTC. This codes for CSVVDRGLSEQFF.